The 8 T cell receptor beta chains listed next were all sequenced from one sample in a study of T cell repertoires in cytomegalovirus infection. One entry per CDR3 protein results from TCRdb running MiXCR on the reads. The data show about 270,000 distinct CDR3 sequences, 22% seen once. Their recognized antigens are unknown. The sample consisted of cultured PBMCs, taken from culture after CMV antigen stimulation. The receptors originated from a human donor in good health (CMV status not recorded). Some clones in this sample may be carry-over from other donors' samples.

This clonotype was seen only a few times. The chain couples TRBV11-3 to TRBJ1-4; D unresolved. V dropped 2 bases and J dropped 2 bases, with 6 bases sitting between them. The CDR3 runs 14 residues. Germline V CDR1 and CDR2: SGHNT, YENEEA. The CDR3, as DNA: TGTGCCAGCAGCTTAAGAGGGACTAATGAAAAACTGTTTTTT. It encodes CASSLRGTNEKLFF.

This clonotype has more than one count but fewer than ten. The genes are TRBV11-2 and TRBJ1-1; 7 bases agree with TRBD1. Germline values: CDR1 SGHAT, CDR2 FQNNGV. V dropped 6 bases and J dropped 7; count of bases not matched to a gene: 8. The CDR3 consists of 13 residues. CDR3 loop: CASSFTGALEAFF. As DNA, the CDR3 is TGTGCCAGCAGTTTTACAGGGGCGCTTGAAGCTTTCTTT.

The V call is TRBV20-1, the J call TRBJ2-7; 10 nucleotides match TRBD1. Trimming took 6 bases from V and 4 from J; bases not matched to a gene: 6. The CDR3 consists of 13 residues. Germline CDR1 DFQATT, CDR2 SNEGSKA (reference sequence). CDR3 nucleotide sequence: TGCAGTGCCCTGGGACAGGGGACTTACGAGCAGTACTTC. Encoded protein: CSALGQGTYEQYF.

This chain uses TRBV19 with TRBJ1-1, with D tentatively TRBD1 (5 bases). The CDR3 is 15 amino acids. Trimming took 6 bases from V and 4 from J, leaving 18 bases between them. The germline gives CDR1 LNHDA, CDR2 SQIVND (reference sequence). The CDR3 loop is CASRSWGVVSTEAFF. CDR3 bases: TGTGCCAGTAGGTCTTGGGGGGTCGTGAGCACTGAAGCTTTCTTT. The entire variable domain, with the rest obtained from reference TRBV19 and TRBJ1-1, is as follows: DGGITQSPKYLFRKEGQNVTLSCEQNLNHDAMYWYRQDPGQGLRLIYYSQIVNDFQKGDIAEGYSVSREKKESFPLTVTSAQKNPTAFYLCASRSWGVVSTEAFFGQGTRLTVV.

This clonotype was counted at least ten times. The chain joins TRBV7-2 to TRBJ2-1; D not certain. The germline CDR1 and CDR2 sequences are SGHTA and FQGNSA. V gave up 1 base and J gave up 8 bases, with 12 bases separating them. The CDR3 spans 14 residues. The CDR3 reads CASSLGPVQDEQFF. CDR3 coding DNA: TGTGCCAGCAGCTTAGGTCCAGTGCAGGATGAGCAGTTCTTC.

CDR3 bases: TGTGCCAGCAGCCAGGGTAGCGGGAGCGCAGATACGCAGTATTTT. Encoded protein: CASSQGSGSADTQYF. The chain carries TRBV4-2 and TRBJ2-3, with 9 nucleotides matching TRBD2. Germline V gene data show CDR1 as LGHNA and CDR2 as YNFKEQ. V trimming: 3 bases; J trimming: 4 bases; junction bases outside the gene matches: 5. The CDR3 has 15 amino acids.

Ten or more counts support this clonotype. The chain has TRBV12-3 or TRBV12-4 and TRBJ2-3, with D unclear. CDR3 length equals 19 residues. V lost 5 bases, J lost 0 bases, and 24 bases lay in between. The CDR3 nucleotides are TGTGCCAGCAGTCGCCGCAGTGGGGTTAACGACATTAGCACAGATACGCAGTATTTT. Protein sequence: CASSRRSGVNDISTDTQYF.

This clonotype was recorded at least ten times. The gene calls are TRBV6-1 and TRBJ2-7; D is possibly TRBD2 (6 bases). V lost 6 bases, J lost 6 bases, and 21 bases lay in between. Per germline, CDR1 MNHNS and CDR2 SASEGT. The CDR3 runs to 15 residues. In DNA, the CDR3 is TGTGCCAGCAGGGGAGGACGGTCCGGGGTAGGCGAGCAGTACGTC. Protein: CASRGGRSGVGEQYV.